Described below is a single TCR beta chain sequence and its context. The target of this receptor is not known. Base quality data are lacking; no much larger clone is found one base away. For survey sequencing of tumor libraries, mostly 4.8 ug of input genomic DNA was used, and two replicates were run per sample. The immunoSEQ hsTCRbeta kit was used to prepare TCRbeta libraries, following the manufacturer's instructions. An Illumina NovaSeq 6000 S4 flow cell was used to sequence the final libraries, which had first been combined to 3 nM. In the original analysis: Raw data preprocessing and quality control were performed with the immunoSEQ Analyzer. The analysis was restricted to productive rearrangements, with each unique CDR3 amino acid sequence defining a clonotype. Repertoire clonality was estimated as the Gini-Simpson index, which was calculated using the R package tcR. Student's t test was used to compare Gini indices, while Pearson correlation assessed associations with tumor size change. Imported from immuneACCESS, the table was reduced by TCRdb to in-frame sequences with V and J called. These copies leave out some clones; in studies compared against another copy, an unresolved V gene accounts for under half, and the cause of the remainder is not known. V and J calls and clone size are given by that table; D and trimming were obtained from the DNA. The sample table records about 9,300 clones; around 63% of these occur just once. The top ten clonotypes cover 7.5% to 9% of the sample.

This sample is part of a study of neoadjuvant anti-PD-1 for oral cavity cancer (dated by TCRdb to 2020 to 2023). Some background on the complete study: Patients mostly received three to four biweekly doses of nivolumab at 3 mg/kg before curative-intent surgical resection. Patients who did not progress were given a fourth nivolumab dose at about day 43 and had definitive surgical resection on days 50-56. Patients with complete response, partial response or stable disease by RECIST 1.1 were defined as responders, whereas patients with progression were defined as non-responders. The parent correlative cohort included roughly 13 patients, with a 33% response rate.

The sample's time point, from its label and the paper: before neoadjuvant nivolumab. Patients were newly diagnosed with stage II-IVA oral cavity squamous cell carcinoma and had received no prior systemic or radiation treatment. The cohort was made up of patients with locally advanced, HPV-negative oral cavity squamous cell carcinoma. Samples were obtained from a longitudinal correlative study of a single-arm phase II trial of neoadjuvant nivolumab in oral cavity squamous cell carcinoma. Subject-matched pre- and post-treatment PBMCs and tumors from three responders and three non-responders underwent genomic DNA-based TCRbeta sequencing. For tumor tissue, genomic DNA extraction relied on the Maxwell RSC DNA from Tissue kit. Based on the germline V gene, the CDR1 and CDR2 sequences are SGHRS and YFSETQ. Taken from cysteine to phenylalanine, the CDR3 has 17 residues. Kept here is only the CDR3 DNA, which spans 51 bases and is read in frame from base 1. Trimming costs V 0 bases and J 2 bases, and their ends lie 17 bases apart.

Beyond this particular receptor, the publication reports: Greater tumor shrinkage correlated with larger post-treatment sizes of preexisting intratumoral clones, which suggests that expansion of preexisting clones contributed to response. Only a few patients per response group were included in the TCR analyses, and the authors called for validation in larger cohorts. Higher pretreatment blood Treg/Th17 ratios correlated with higher pretreatment blood TCRbeta clonality and lower post-treatment tumor TCRbeta clonality.

Recombination linked TRBV5-1 to TRBJ1-2; TRBD1 could be the D gene, as 5 bases match. The TCR originated in a person between 40 and 85 years old with oral cavity squamous cell carcinoma. The sequenced sample was tumor tissue, obtained before nivolumab (anti-PD-1) treatment. The bases are TGCGCCAGCAGCTTGGGAAGGGCCCGGGGGAAAAACTATGGCTACACCTTC. Its protein is CASSLGRARGKNYGYTF.